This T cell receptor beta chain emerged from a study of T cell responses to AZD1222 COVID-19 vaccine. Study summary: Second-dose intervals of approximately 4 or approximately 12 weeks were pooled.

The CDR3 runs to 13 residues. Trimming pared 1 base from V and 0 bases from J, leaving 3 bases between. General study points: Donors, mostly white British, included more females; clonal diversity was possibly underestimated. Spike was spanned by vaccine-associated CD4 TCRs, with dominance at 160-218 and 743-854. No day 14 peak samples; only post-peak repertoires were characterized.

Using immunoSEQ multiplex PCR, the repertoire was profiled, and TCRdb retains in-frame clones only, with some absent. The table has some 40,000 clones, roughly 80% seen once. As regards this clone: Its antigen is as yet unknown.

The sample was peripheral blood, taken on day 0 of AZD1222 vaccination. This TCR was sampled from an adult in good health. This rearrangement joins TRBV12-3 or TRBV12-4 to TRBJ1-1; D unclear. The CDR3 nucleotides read TGTGCCAGCAGTTTAGATGTGAACACTGAAGCTTTCTTT. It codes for CASSLDVNTEAFF.